This T cell receptor beta chain was identified during a study of shared clonotypes between healthy human individuals. Every subset's genomic DNA went evenly onto several immunoSEQ plates. Assay: immunoSEQ multiplex PCR; the TCRdb copy retains only in-frame clones and omits some. The repertoire includes millions of clones, roughly 94% of them detected once, and 0.85% to 1.3% sits in the top ten. Terminally differentiated effector memory CD45RA+ cells were left out of the naive CD8 fraction, which was CD45RO-negative and positively selected for CCR7. This CDR3 spans 12 amino acids. Between the trimmed V and J ends, which lost 3 bases and 5 bases, there was a span of 9 bases. CDR1 and CDR2 from the germline V gene are SGHRS and YFSETQ.

The gene calls are TRBV5-1 and TRBJ2-7; D remains unclear. The TCR was taken from a man between 18 and 35 years old in good health. Sequenced material: naive CD8+ T cells sorted from blood. Written as DNA, the CDR3 is TGCGCCAGCAGCTCGGGTTCTGACGAGCAGTACTTC. This encodes CASSSGSDEQYF.